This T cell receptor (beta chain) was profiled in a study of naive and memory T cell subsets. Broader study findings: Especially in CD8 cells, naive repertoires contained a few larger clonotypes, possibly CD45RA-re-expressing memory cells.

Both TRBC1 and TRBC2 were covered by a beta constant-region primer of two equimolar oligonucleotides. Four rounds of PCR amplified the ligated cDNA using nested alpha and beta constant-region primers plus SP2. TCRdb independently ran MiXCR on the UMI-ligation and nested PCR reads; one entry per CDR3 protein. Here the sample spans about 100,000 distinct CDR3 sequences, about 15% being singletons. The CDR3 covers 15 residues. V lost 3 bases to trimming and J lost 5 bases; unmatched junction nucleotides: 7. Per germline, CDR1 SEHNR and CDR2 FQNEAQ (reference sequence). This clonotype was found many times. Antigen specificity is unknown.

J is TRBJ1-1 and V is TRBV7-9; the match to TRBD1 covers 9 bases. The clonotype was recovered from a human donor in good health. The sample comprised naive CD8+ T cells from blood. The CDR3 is CASSFPGQGHTEAFF. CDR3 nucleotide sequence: TGTGCCAGCAGCTTCCCTGGACAGGGGCATACTGAAGCTTTCTTT.